These 22 T cell receptor beta chains share one sample of origin, sequenced in a study of PD-1 blockade in classical Hodgkin lymphoma. Assay: immunoSEQ multiplex PCR; the TCRdb copy retains only in-frame clones and omits some. The sample lists some 30,000 clones, around 70% occurring once. All patients relapsed after autologous stem cell transplantation, and brentuximab vedotin exposure varied. Sample: peripheral blood mononuclear cells (PBMCs), taken before the second cycle of nivolumab. Receptors originate from a human donor with classical Hodgkin lymphoma.

The rearrangement joins TRBV10-2 to TRBJ1-1; D is unresolved. The germline V gene has CDR1 WSHSY and CDR2 SAAADI. Trimming left V 5 bases short and J 11 bases short, with 15 bases between. The CDR3 runs to 12 residues. CDR3 amino acids: CASSPRAGLAFF. CDR3 DNA: TGCGCCAGCAGTCCTCGAGCGGGCCTGGCTTTCTTT.

The chain has TRBV11-2 and TRBJ2-1, with TRBD2 matching over 7 bases. With V trimmed by 1 base and J by 12 bases, 9 bases remained unmatched. This CDR3 spans 14 amino acids. CDR1 and CDR2 (germline): SGHAT, FQNNGV. CDR3 DNA sequence: TGTGCCAGCAGCTTAGGAGTCCGGGGGGATCGGCAGTTCTTC. Amino acids: CASSLGVRGDRQFF.

This clone was recorded a few times. The genes are TRBV6-4 and TRBJ2-2; D unresolved. The CDR3 consists of 17 residues. Trimming cost V 0 bases and J 6 bases, with 17 bases left between them. Germline-derived CDR1 and CDR2 are MRHNA and SNTAGT. CDR3 amino acids: CASSDSCSMTFSGELFF. CDR3 nucleotides: TGTGCCAGCAGTGACTCGTGTAGTATGACCTTCTCCGGGGAGCTGTTTTTT.

The V gene is TRBV7-8, the J gene TRBJ2-1; 13 nucleotides match TRBD2. The CDR3 loop spans 19 amino acids. V dropped 4 bases and J dropped 1; count of bases not matched to a gene: 10. Germline assignment: CDR1 SGHVS and CDR2 FQNEAQ. In DNA, the CDR3 is TGTGCCAGCAGCTCAAAGACTAGCGGGAGGACGCTATCCTACAATGAGCAGTTCTTC. Protein: CASSSKTSGRTLSYNEQFF.

The chain joins TRBV19 to TRBJ2-1; 8 bases match TRBD1. Germline loops: CDR1 LNHDA, CDR2 SQIVND (reference sequence). With 6 bases clipped from V and 8 bases from J, the junction kept 6 bases outside the gene matches. The CDR3 is 13 residues long. As DNA, the CDR3 is TGTGCCAGTAGACCAGACAGGGGAGATGAGCAGTTCTTC. Amino acid sequence: CASRPDRGDEQFF.

The J gene is TRBJ1-1, the V gene TRBV5-1; no reliable D call. There are 14 residues in the CDR3. CDR1 is SGHRS, CDR2 YFSETQ, per germline. The V end was cut by 0 bases, the J end by 9 bases, with 15 bases between. CDR3 sequence (DNA): TGCGCCAGCAGCTTGGGTATTGGGCGCGATCAAGCTTTCTTT. This codes for CASSLGIGRDQAFF.

In its sample, this clone was seen once. The V gene is TRBV9, the J gene TRBJ1-2; the D is unclear. V was cut by 2 bases and J by 7 bases, with 15 bases left in between. Germline-derived CDR1 and CDR2 are SGDLS and YYNGEE. This CDR3 has 14 amino acids. CDR3 nucleotides: TGTGCCAGCAGCGTCACCAGTGTCTTAAGTGGCTACACCTTC. Translating gives CASSVTSVLSGYTF.

This clone was seen a single time. The V gene is TRBV27, the J gene TRBJ1-4, with unresolved D. The V gene lost 6 bases and the J gene lost 7 bases, with 12 bases spanning the gap. The germline V gene has CDR1 MNHEY and CDR2 SMNVEV (reference sequence). The CDR3 is made up of 13 amino acids. CDR3: CASSSAWVEKLFF. CDR3 sequence (DNA): TGTGCCAGCAGCTCCGCCTGGGTTGAAAAACTGTTTTTT. Drawing the rest from reference TRBV27 and TRBJ1-4, the complete variable domain is EAQVTQNPRYLITVTGKKLTVTCSQNMNHEYMSWYRQDPGLGLRQIYYSMNVEVTDKGDVPEGYKVSRKEKRNFPLILESPSPNQTSLYFCASSSAWVEKLFFGSGTQLSVL.

The chain employs TRBV27 and TRBJ2-2, with 14 bases aligning to TRBD2. CDR1 and CDR2 from the germline V gene are MNHEY and SMNVEV (reference sequence). This CDR3 has 17 residues. V lost 6 bases to trimming and J lost 1 base; unmatched junction nucleotides: 4. The CDR3 here is CASRRLAGGMNTGELFF. DNA of the CDR3: TGTGCCAGCAGGAGACTAGCGGGGGGGATGAACACCGGGGAGCTGTTTTTT.

The CDR3 region is CASSHSLSGYNEQFF. The CDR3 coding sequence is TGCGCCAGCAGCCATTCCCTTTCAGGGTACAATGAGCAGTTCTTC. V and J are TRBV4-3 and TRBJ2-1; maybe TRBD1 (5 bases). CDR1 and CDR2 (germline): LGHNA, YSLEER. Trimming removed 3 bases at V and 4 bases at J, with 13 bases between. This CDR3 spans 15 amino acids.

V is TRBV18 and J is TRBJ2-7, with TRBD1 identical over 9 bases. V gave up 4 bases and J gave up 6 bases; unmatched junction bases: 7. There are 14 residues in the CDR3. In germline, CDR1 is KGHSH, CDR2 LQKENI. CDR3: CASSRTTGGGEQYF. As DNA, the CDR3 is TGTGCCAGCTCACGAACTACAGGGGGCGGCGAGCAGTACTTC. The full variable domain, completed using reference TRBV18 and TRBJ2-7, is NAGVMQNPRHLVRRRGQEARLRCSPMKGHSHVYWYRQLPEEGLKFMVYLQKENIIDESGMPKERFSAEFPKEGPSILRIQQVVRGDSAAYFCASSRTTGGGEQYFGPGTRLTVT.

The table lists this clone with a few counts. This specimen includes other DNA sequences encoding the same CDR3. The rearrangement uses TRBV15 and TRBJ2-2; TRBD2 matches at 7 bases. Germline V gene data show CDR1 as LNHNV and CDR2 as YYDKDF (reference sequence). After removal of 5 bases from V and 2 bases from J, the junction contained 5 bases not matched to a gene. The CDR3 extends over 15 amino acids. CDR3 region: CATSRGGPNTGELFF. The CDR3 coding sequence is TGTGCCACCAGCCGGGGAGGGCCAAACACCGGGGAGCTGTTTTTT. Looking up the rest from reference TRBV15 and TRBJ2-2 gives the full variable domain: DAMVIQNPRYQVTQFGKPVTLSCSQTLNHNVMYWYQQKSSQAPKLLFHYYDKDFNNEADTPDNFQSRRPNTSFCFLDIRSPGLGDTAMYLCATSRGGPNTGELFFGEGSRLTVL.

This clone has more than one count but fewer than ten. The chain has TRBV5-1 and TRBJ2-1; 16 bases fit TRBD2. This CDR3 region has 16 residues. CDR1 is SGHRS and CDR2 is YFSETQ in the germline V gene. J lost 7 bases, V lost 7 bases, and 8 bases had no gene match. Here the CDR3 DNA reads TGCGCCAGCGGAACGGGACTAGCGGGAGGGATAAATGAGCAGTTCTTC. Translated, it gives CASGTGLAGGINEQFF.

A note on this clone: This CDR3 is also generated by other DNA sequences in the sample. This chain links TRBV4-3 with TRBJ1-1; D unresolved. The CDR3 is 13 residues long. V dropped 1 base and J dropped 5 bases, with 8 bases sitting between them. CDR1 LGHNA and CDR2 YSLEER come from the germline V gene. The CDR3 spells CASSQGRGTEAFF. CDR3 bases: TGCGCCAGCAGCCAAGGGCGAGGGACTGAAGCTTTCTTT.

This clone was found a few times. This chain uses TRBV4-3 with TRBJ1-1; no firm D call. The germline gives CDR1 LGHNA, CDR2 YSLEER. V lost 5 bases to trimming and J lost 0 bases, with 7 bases between them. The CDR3 runs 13 residues. The CDR3 DNA reads as TGCGCCAGCAGCGAAGGCGTGAACACTGAAGCTTTCTTT. It yields the protein CASSEGVNTEAFF.

The chain combines TRBV5-5 with TRBJ2-1, with TRBD2 identical over 7 bases. From germline, CDR1 is SGHKS and CDR2 YYEKEE (reference sequence). Germline trimming cut 0 bases from V and 5 bases from J; bases unmatched to any gene: 5. This CDR3 is 15 amino acids long. CDR3 sequence (DNA): TGTGCCAGCAGCTTGGTTGCGGGAGAACACAATGAGCAGTTCTTC. It translates to CASSLVAGEHNEQFF. Filled out from reference TRBV5-5 and TRBJ2-1, the complete variable domain reads DAGVTQSPTHLIKTRGQQVTLRCSPISGHKSVSWYQQVLGQGPQFIFQYYEKEERGRGNFPDRFSARQFPNYSSELNVNALLLGDSALYLCASSLVAGEHNEQFFGPGTRLTVL.

V usage is TRBV6-1 and J usage is TRBJ1-5; D gene ambiguous. CDR1 MNHNS and CDR2 SASEGT come from the germline V gene. V was clipped by 1 base and J by 0 bases, with 7 bases between them. The CDR3 is 15 amino acids. In nucleotides, the CDR3 is TGTGCCAGCAGTGAAGTGGGGATTAGCAATCAGCCCCAGCATTTT. It yields the protein CASSEVGISNQPQHF.

J is TRBJ1-4 and V is TRBV25-1, with D maybe TRBD1 (5 bases). V lost 4 bases and J lost 5, with 14 bases in between. Per germline, CDR1 MGHDK and CDR2 SYGVNS. This CDR3 has 15 amino acids. This chain's CDR3 is CASSVAGRQNEKLFF. In nucleotides, the CDR3 is TGTGCCAGCAGTGTCGCGGGGCGGCAGAATGAAAAACTGTTTTTT.

V and J are TRBV7-3 and TRBJ2-2; D is undetermined. The V end was cut by 3 bases, the J end by 2 bases, with 10 bases between. Germline loops: CDR1 SGHTA, CDR2 FQGTGA. The CDR3 covers 15 residues. The CDR3, as DNA: TGTGCCAGCAGCTTTTCGCCGAAAAACACCGGGGAGCTGTTTTTT. Translation: CASSFSPKNTGELFF.

This chain uses TRBV7-9 with TRBJ2-6, with D perhaps matching TRBD1 (6 bases). The CDR3 consists of 19 residues. Between the trimmed V and J ends, which lost 1 base and 2 bases, there was a span of 18 bases. Per germline, CDR1 SEHNR and CDR2 FQNEAQ (reference sequence). In DNA, the CDR3 is TGTGCCAGCAGCTTAGACAGGGTGTCGACGAACACTGGGGCCAACGTCCTGACTTTC. Translated: CASSLDRVSTNTGANVLTF.

V usage is TRBV5-6 and J usage is TRBJ2-3; D might be TRBD2 (5 bases). The V gene lost 0 bases and the J gene lost 7 bases, with 15 bases spanning the gap. Germline V gives CDR1 SGHDT, CDR2 YYEEEE. The length of the CDR3 is 15 residues. The CDR3 sequence: CASSLAKGRRNTQYF. The CDR3 DNA reads TGTGCCAGCAGCTTGGCCAAGGGTCGGAGGAATACGCAGTATTTT.

The gene calls are TRBV4-3 and TRBJ2-7; a possible D gene is TRBD2 (6 bases). With 0 bases removed from V and 6 bases from J, the gap between germline ends came to 9 bases. The CDR3 is 13 amino acids. From germline, CDR1 is LGHNA and CDR2 YSLEER. In DNA form, the CDR3 reads TGCGCCAGCAGCCAAGATGGGGAGGTCGAGCAGTACTTC. Amino acids: CASSQDGEVEQYF.